These 19 T cell receptor beta chains share one sample of origin, sequenced in a study of blood T cell repertoires in COVID-19 (dated by TCRdb to about 2020). Libraries were constructed by the immunoSEQ multiplex PCR assay. TCRdb limited this immuneACCESS table to in-frame rearrangements with V and J called. A share of clones is missing; checked studies link under half to unresolved V genes, and the rest is unexplained. Within this sample are 200,000 to 250,000 clones, with more than 80% of them counted one time only. The ten largest clones capture roughly 7.8% of the sample. Sequencing used peripheral blood. These receptors came from a woman of 80 years or more with COVID-19, enrolled during active disease.

V gene TRBV28 combines with J gene TRBJ2-7, with a weak D call TRBD1 (6 bases). The V gene lost 5 bases and the J gene lost 2 bases, with 10 bases spanning the gap. The length of the CDR3 is 13 residues. Per the germline V gene, CDR1 is MDHEN and CDR2 is SYDVKM. The CDR3 loop reads CASSPGQPYEQYF. The CDR3 coding sequence is TGTGCCAGCAGTCCCGGACAGCCCTACGAGCAGTACTTC.

This chain joins TRBV18 and TRBJ2-5; 10 nucleotides align to TRBD1. The CDR3 spans 18 residues. The germline V gene has CDR1 KGHSH and CDR2 LQKENI. V lost 6 bases, J lost 5 bases, and 18 bases stayed unmatched. CDR3 amino acids: CASSTIPRTGGARETQYF. The CDR3 nucleotides are TGTGCCAGCTCCACCATCCCAAGGACAGGGGGTGCGCGGGAGACCCAGTACTTC.

The chain has TRBV7-3 and TRBJ2-1; a weak D match, TRBD2 (5 bases). V was shortened by 2 bases and J by 5 bases, with 13 bases between the two germline ends. CDR1 and CDR2 (germline): SGHTA, FQGTGA. There are 15 residues in the CDR3. The CDR3 region is CASSLRGRGHNEQFF. CDR3 nucleotides: TGTGCCAGCAGCTTACGAGGGAGAGGCCACAATGAGCAGTTCTTC.

The chain is built from TRBV5-1 and TRBJ1-1; 8 nucleotides match TRBD1. Germline V gene sequence: CDR1 SGHRS, CDR2 YFSETQ. This CDR3 region has 15 residues. J lost 2 bases, V lost 4 bases, and 7 bases had no gene match. CDR3: CASSKSGTGNTEAFF. The CDR3 nucleotides read TGCGCCAGCAGCAAATCCGGGACAGGCAACACTGAAGCTTTCTTT.

A few counts support this clone. The chain couples TRBV11-2 to TRBJ2-2; TRBD1 might be the D (5 bases). The CDR3 loop spans 16 amino acids. V was shortened by 3 bases and J by 1 base, with 12 bases between the two germline ends. The germline V gene encodes CDR1 SGHAT and CDR2 FQNNGV. CDR3 bases: TGTGCCAGCAGCTTCACCGCAGGGCTGAACACCGGGGAGCTGTTTTTT. Amino acids: CASSFTAGLNTGELFF. Drawing the rest from reference TRBV11-2 and TRBJ2-2, the complete variable domain is EAGVAQSPRYKIIEKRQSVAFWCNPISGHATLYWYQQILGQGPKLLIQFQNNGVVDDSQLPKDRFSAERLKGVDSTLKIQPAKLEDSAVYLCASSFTAGLNTGELFFGEGSRLTVL.

The rearrangement joins TRBV4-2 to TRBJ1-2, with D hard to call. CDR3 length: 15 amino acids. V lost 3 bases and J 1 base, leaving 12 bases between the germline ends. CDR1 is LGHNA and CDR2 is YNFKEQ in the germline V gene. The CDR3 here is CASSQAFGHNYGYTF. The CDR3 nucleotides read TGTGCCAGCAGCCAGGCTTTTGGCCATAACTATGGCTACACCTTC.

About this clone: The same CDR3 also results from other DNA sequences found in this sample. V and J are TRBV9 and TRBJ2-1; 11 bases are a match to TRBD1. There are 16 residues in the CDR3. The V segment lost 4 bases and the J segment 3 bases; nucleotides outside the gene matches: 6. The V gene's germline CDR1 is SGDLS and CDR2 YYNGEE. The CDR3 DNA reads as TGTGCCAGCAGCCCCCCTGGGACAGGGGGCTACAATGAGCAGTTCTTC. Its translation: CASSPPGTGGYNEQFF.

The chain employs TRBV7-9 and TRBJ2-5, with 8 bases fitting TRBD2. This CDR3 region has 13 residues. Looked up from germline, CDR1 is SEHNR and CDR2 is FQNEAQ (reference sequence). V gave up 4 bases and J gave up 5 bases; unmatched junction bases: 3. The CDR3 nucleotides are TGTGCCAGCAGCTACTCGGGGGGGGAGACCCAGTACTTC. Translating gives CASSYSGGETQYF.

V is TRBV5-5 and J is TRBJ1-4; D ambiguous. Germline V gene sequence: CDR1 SGHKS, CDR2 YYEKEE (reference sequence). Trimming took 7 bases from V and 0 from J, leaving 4 bases between them. This CDR3 contains 12 residues. CDR3 in amino acids: CASGATNEKLFF. In DNA form, the CDR3 reads TGTGCCAGCGGAGCAACTAATGAAAAACTGTTTTTT.

The chain carries TRBV5-6 and TRBJ2-7; TRBD2 is a possible D gene (5 bases). V was shortened by 0 bases and J by 6 bases, with 16 bases between the two germline ends. Germline CDR1 is SGHDT and CDR2 is YYEEEE. The CDR3 is 15 amino acids. CDR3 sequence: CASSLGIRDRSEQYF. The CDR3 DNA sequence: TGTGCCAGCAGCTTGGGGATCCGGGATCGTTCCGAGCAGTACTTC. Using reference TRBV5-6 and TRBJ2-7 for the parts outside the CDR3, the full variable domain is DAGVTQSPTHLIKTRGQQVTLRCSPKSGHDTVSWYQQALGQGPQFIFQYYEEEERQRGNFPDRFSGHQFPNYSSELNVNALLLGDSALYLCASSLGIRDRSEQYFGPGTRLTVT.

The chain combines TRBV14 with TRBJ1-1, with 7 bases lining up with TRBD1. With V trimmed by 1 base and J by 5 bases, 7 bases remained unmatched. Germline assignment: CDR1 SGHDN and CDR2 FVKESK. The CDR3 extends over 15 amino acids. The CDR3 nucleotides read TGTGCCAGCAGCCAAGTGCCCTCAGGGGGAACTGAAGCTTTCTTT. Its translation is CASSQVPSGGTEAFF. The variable domain in full, with the rest retrieved from reference TRBV14 and TRBJ1-1, is EAGVTQFPSHSVIEKGQTVTLRCDPISGHDNLYWYRRVMGKEIKFLLHFVKESKQDESGMPNNRFLAERTGGTYSTLKVQPAELEDSGVYFCASSQVPSGGTEAFFGQGTRLTVV.

The chain links TRBV28 to TRBJ1-2; weak D call: TRBD1 (5 bases). The CDR3 totals 14 residues. CDR1 MDHEN and CDR2 SYDVKM come from the germline V gene. Trimming stripped 3 bases from V and 5 bases from J, with 13 bases between. In DNA form, the CDR3 reads TGTGCCAGCAGTTTGGTGGGGCGTGAGTATGGCTACACCTTC. This gives the protein CASSLVGREYGYTF.

V and J are TRBV2 and TRBJ1-1, with D perhaps matching TRBD1 (5 bases). Germline assignment: CDR1 SNHLY and CDR2 FYNNEI. Trimming cost V 4 bases and J 6 bases, with 12 bases left between them. This CDR3 spans 13 amino acids. The CDR3 spells CASSVWGDAEAFF. CDR3 DNA sequence: TGTGCCAGCAGTGTGTGGGGGGACGCTGAAGCTTTCTTT. The variable domain in full, with the rest retrieved from reference TRBV2 and TRBJ1-1, is EPEVTQTPSHQVTQMGQEVILRCVPISNHLYFYWYRQILGQKVEFLVSFYNNEISEKSEIFDDQFSVERPDGSNFTLKIRSTKLEDSAMYFCASSVWGDAEAFFGQGTRLTVV.

V usage is TRBV5-5 and J usage is TRBJ2-1; 7 nucleotides line up with TRBD2. The V and J ends lost 7 bases and 4 bases, in that order; junction bases with no gene match: 17. Germline CDR1 reads SGHKS; CDR2 reads YYEKEE (reference sequence). This CDR3 is 17 amino acids long. CDR3 sequence reads: CASGGSRVLSRYNEQFF. The CDR3 DNA reads TGTGCCAGCGGCGGGAGTAGGGTCTTATCGCGGTACAATGAGCAGTTCTTC.

In this sample, this clone turned up once. This chain uses TRBV11-3 with TRBJ2-2, with a tentative D call TRBD1 (5 bases). Trimming removed 1 base from V and 7 bases from J, with 13 bases in between. Germline V gives CDR1 SGHNT, CDR2 YENEEA. The length of the CDR3 is 15 residues. The CDR3 spells CASSLVGQGDGELFF. The CDR3 DNA follows: TGTGCCAGCAGCTTAGTGGGCCAGGGCGACGGGGAGCTGTTTTTT. Full variable domain (outside the CDR3, taken from reference TRBV11-3 and TRBJ2-2): EAGVVQSPRYKIIEKKQPVAFWCNPISGHNTLYWYLQNLGQGPELLIRYENEEAVDDSQLPKDRFSAERLKGVDSTLKIQPAELGDSAVYLCASSLVGQGDGELFFGEGSRLTVL.

The J gene is TRBJ1-5, the V gene TRBV2, with unresolved D. This CDR3 has 15 amino acids. CDR1 and CDR2 (germline): SNHLY, FYNNEI. Trimming took off 3 bases at V and 0 bases at J, with 9 bases between the two ends. CDR3 nucleotides: TGTGCCAGCAGTGAGCAGAGGAGTAGCAATCAGCCCCAGCATTTT. It codes for CASSEQRSSNQPQHF. The whole variable domain, remainder taken from reference TRBV2 and TRBJ1-5, is EPEVTQTPSHQVTQMGQEVILRCVPISNHLYFYWYRQILGQKVEFLVSFYNNEISEKSEIFDDQFSVERPDGSNFTLKIRSTKLEDSAMYFCASSEQRSSNQPQHFGDGTRLSIL.

The V and J genes are TRBV18 and TRBJ2-3; 9 positions agree with TRBD1. The V segment lost 3 bases and the J segment 2 bases; nucleotides outside the gene matches: 3. The V gene's germline CDR1 is KGHSH and CDR2 LQKENI. This CDR3 region has 15 residues. CDR3 protein: CASSPGTGITDTQYF. In DNA, the CDR3 is TGTGCCAGCTCACCTGGGACAGGGATCACAGATACGCAGTATTTT. Full variable domain (rest looked up from reference TRBV18 and TRBJ2-3): NAGVMQNPRHLVRRRGQEARLRCSPMKGHSHVYWYRQLPEEGLKFMVYLQKENIIDESGMPKERFSAEFPKEGPSILRIQQVVRGDSAAYFCASSPGTGITDTQYFGPGTRLTVL.

A single count supports this clone. The rearrangement joins TRBV6-5 to TRBJ1-4, with D hard to call. The germline CDR1 and CDR2 sequences are MNHEY and SVGAGI. Deletions cut 5 bases from V and 6 bases from J, with 16 bases between. This CDR3 is 15 amino acids long. The CDR3 reads CASSRRAEPYEKLFF. In nucleotides, the CDR3 is TGTGCCAGCAGTCGAAGAGCCGAGCCGTATGAAAAACTGTTTTTT.

The gene calls are TRBV7-9 and TRBJ2-3; TRBD2 is a possible D gene (5 bases). The CDR3 contains 17 residues. The V end was cut by 4 bases, the J end by 5 bases, with 22 bases between. Germline values: CDR1 SEHNR, CDR2 FQNEAQ (reference sequence). Written as DNA, the CDR3 is TGTGCCAGCAGCTCTCAAATCCGACTACCGAGGAGAGATACGCAGTATTTT. This gives the protein CASSSQIRLPRRDTQYF.